This T cell receptor (beta chain) was sequenced for a study of T-cell reconstitution after alpha-beta-depleted transplantation in children. General study findings and limits: Reports say that about two months after transplant, the alpha-beta T cells came out of several hundred graft clones that had expanded. A year post-transplant, T-cell counts and diversity derived mostly from newly produced T cells. In some patients, recipient T cells and intrathymic progenitors surviving conditioning explained high day-60 diversity.

The CDR3 consists of 15 residues. V lost 3 bases to trimming and J lost 6 bases, with 17 bases between them. Preparation of the TCRbeta library was carried out with unique molecular identifiers. One entry per CDR3 protein results from TCRdb running MiXCR on the PCR reads. This sample has just under 350,000 distinct CDR3 sequences, with about 17% found just once. This clonotype was seen only a few times. Its cognate antigen is unknown. Source: PBMCs, mostly from graft donor cells, taken 360 days after TCRalphabeta/CD19-depleted stem cell transplant. The sequence came from a male patient aged 2 to 10 who had a stem cell transplant for acute lymphoblastic leukemia, so the T cells may come from the graft donor. The chain employs TRBV12-3 or TRBV12-4 and TRBJ1-2; D is unresolved. The CDR3 here is CASSLETWGTNGYTF. The CDR3 nucleotides are TGTGCCAGCAGTTTGGAAACGTGGGGAACTAATGGCTACACCTTC.